This T cell receptor (beta chain) was identified during a study of cytomegalovirus exposure and HLA in healthy donors. Only one count was recorded for this clone. This CDR3 region has 13 residues. With 2 bases removed from V and 2 bases from J, the gap between germline ends came to 8 bases. Germline lookup yields CDR1 SGHDT and CDR2 YYEEEE. 13 Jbeta primers and 60 Vbeta primers were used for the PCR. TCRdb's copy holds only in-frame clones and misses some; the assay was immunoSEQ multiplex PCR. The sample carries about 85,000 clones, 67% recorded once. The material sequenced was PBMCs. The receptor was derived from a man aged 25-45 years in good health and CMV-seronegative. The chain links TRBV5-6 to TRBJ2-7; D remains unclear. CDR3 amino acids: CASSLIGPYEQYF. CDR3 nucleotides: TGTGCCAGCAGCTTAATCGGTCCCTACGAGCAGTACTTC. Full variable domain (missing parts from reference TRBV5-6 and TRBJ2-7): DAGVTQSPTHLIKTRGQQVTLRCSPKSGHDTVSWYQQALGQGPQFIFQYYEEEERQRGNFPDRFSGHQFPNYSSELNVNALLLGDSALYLCASSLIGPYEQYFGPGTRLTVT.